The 10 T cell receptor beta chains below come from one sample, sequenced in a study of blood T cells in healthy people across ages. The second PCR ran about 6 to 11 cycles with a sample-barcoded 5' primer and J-beta primers. TCRdb itself ran the 5' RACE reads through MiXCR, one entry per CDR3 protein. This sample has roughly 410,000 distinct CDR3 sequences, with more than 45% found just once. Sequenced material: blood. These receptors originate from a man aged 60-69 years in good health.

The V and J genes are TRBV7-9 and TRBJ2-7; D remains unclear. Trimming shortened V by 3 bases and J by 2 bases, and 5 bases separated the two germline ends. The CDR3 is 12 amino acids. Germline V gene data show CDR1 as SEHNR and CDR2 as FQNEAQ (reference sequence). For the CDR3, the DNA is TGTGCCAGCAGCTTTGAGCCCTACGAGCAGTACTTC. Encoded protein: CASSFEPYEQYF.

This chain joins TRBV20-1 and TRBJ2-1; 7 bases are shared with TRBD1. V was clipped by 1 base and J by 5 bases; unmatched bases: 11. The CDR3 is 16 amino acids. The V gene's germline CDR1 is DFQATT and CDR2 SNEGSKA (reference sequence). Here the CDR3 DNA reads TGCAGTGCTAGAGTAGAACAGGGGCGGACCCACAATGAGCAGTTCTTC. It is translated as CSARVEQGRTHNEQFF.

This chain connects TRBV20-1 to TRBJ1-2, with a weak D call TRBD1 (5 bases). Deletions cut 7 bases from V and 0 bases from J, with 18 bases between. CDR3 length: 15 residues. Germline CDR1 DFQATT, CDR2 SNEGSKA (reference sequence). As DNA, the CDR3 is TGCAGTGTCCCACAGACAGACTTAGCTAACTATGGCTACACCTTC. This gives the protein CSVPQTDLANYGYTF.

The V and J genes are TRBV14 and TRBJ2-7; TRBD1 matches 7 bases. Judging by the DNA end, TRBJ2-5 fits better; the J call may be wrong. The CDR3 runs to 16 residues. The germline V gene encodes CDR1 SGHDN and CDR2 FVKESK. The CDR3 coding sequence is TGTGCCAGCAGCCAAGCTATAACAGGGGCCGGCGAGACCCAGTACTTC. Translation: CASSQAITGAGETQYF.

This clonotype was found once. The CDR3 protein is CAWSVREGDTQYF. Here the CDR3 DNA reads TGTGCCTGGAGTGTACGGGAAGGAGATACGCAGTATTTT. This chain connects TRBV30 to TRBJ2-3; possible D gene TRBD2, 5 bases. Germline-derived CDR1 and CDR2 are GTSNPN and SVGIG (reference sequence). The CDR3 length is 13 residues. Trimming removed 0 bases at V and 5 bases at J, with 9 bases between. The full variable domain, completed using reference TRBV30 and TRBJ2-3, is SQTIHQWPATLVQPVGSPLSLECTVEGTSNPNLYWYRQAAGRGLQLLFYSVGIGQISSEVPQNLSASRPQDRQFILSSKKLLLSDSGFYLCAWSVREGDTQYFGPGTRLTVL.

This clonotype showed up just a few times. The J gene is TRBJ2-5, the V gene TRBV29-1; 8 positions agree with TRBD1. This CDR3 is 12 amino acids long. CDR1 is SQVTM and CDR2 is ANQGSEA in the germline V gene. V lost 6 bases to trimming and J lost 11 bases; unmatched junction nucleotides: 11. CDR3 DNA sequence: TGCAGCGTCCGGACAGGGACGGGGGAGCAGTACTTC. It yields the protein CSVRTGTGEQYF.

The J gene is TRBJ2-7, the V gene TRBV9; unclear D gene. The CDR3 has 15 residues. Looked up from germline, CDR1 is SGDLS and CDR2 is YYNGEE. Trimming left V 5 bases short and J 0 bases short, with 15 bases between. CDR3 nucleotide sequence: TGTGCCAGCAGAAGAGCCTGGTTGAGCTCCTACGAGCAGTACTTC. It encodes CASRRAWLSSYEQYF.

This clonotype was counted a few times. The CDR3 here is CASSPRDREAGANVLTF. CDR3 nucleotides: TGCGCCAGCAGCCCCCGGGACAGGGAGGCTGGGGCCAACGTCCTGACTTTC. The J gene is TRBJ2-6, the V gene TRBV5-1; 9 nucleotides align to TRBD1. Germline V gives CDR1 SGHRS, CDR2 YFSETQ. J lost 2 bases, V lost 4 bases, and 7 bases had no gene match. The CDR3 extends over 17 amino acids. The full variable domain, completed using reference TRBV5-1 and TRBJ2-6, is KAGVTQTPRYLIKTRGQQVTLSCSPISGHRSVSWYQQTPGQGLQFLFEYFSETQRNKGNFPGRFSGRQFSNSRSEMNVSTLELGDSALYLCASSPRDREAGANVLTFGAGSRLTVL.

The V call is TRBV6-5, the J call TRBJ2-1; 9 bases agree with TRBD2. The V gene end was trimmed by 0 bases and the J gene end by 10 bases; junction bases not matched to a gene: 10. CDR3 size: 16 residues. Germline values: CDR1 MNHEY, CDR2 SVGAGI. DNA of the CDR3: TGTGCCAGCAGTTACTCGGGGGCGGGGGGGCCCCGGGAGCAGTTCTTC. The encoded protein is CASSYSGAGGPREQFF.

The CDR3 spells CSVQQGGPGVETQFF. The CDR3 DNA reads as TGCAGCGTTCAACAGGGGGGACCCGGGGTGGAGACCCAGTTCTTC. The V and J genes are TRBV29-1 and TRBJ2-1; 8 bases are shared with TRBD1. This CDR3 spans 15 amino acids. Germline-derived CDR1 and CDR2 are SQVTM and ANQGSEA. The junction had 19 bases not matched to a gene; V was cut back by 5 bases and J by 13 bases.